This T cell receptor beta chain emerged from a study of T cells in Graves' hyperthyroidism and ophthalmopathy. This clonotype was detected ten times or more. The V end lost 5 bases, the J end lost 7 bases, and 11 bases lay between the germline ends. CDR1 and CDR2 (germline): DFQATT, SNEGSKA (reference sequence). The CDR3 contains 11 residues. Amplification of TCR beta CDR3 regions used RNA as the template. Carried out on the TCR CDR3, a first-round RT-PCR used the HTBI primer set. TCRdb used MiXCR to reprocess the multiplex PCR reads, holding one entry per CDR3 protein. The table lists a few hundred thousand distinct CDR3 sequences, roughly 46% of them singletons. Stability of Graves' hyperthyroidism was defined as absent ophthalmopathy progression within 18 months. Hyperthyroidism in the patients, aged 18 to 65, was newly diagnosed and under 2 months in duration. Criteria for exclusion of patients were uncontrolled infection, other autoimmune disease, pregnancy or lactation. Orbital computed tomography, thyroid ultrasound, serum thyroxine and TRAb, and clinical symptoms together informed the diagnoses.

The rearrangement joins TRBV20-1 to TRBJ2-5; possible D gene TRBD2, 5 bases. The receptor was derived from a woman younger than 35 with Graves' hyperthyroidism. The specimen was peripheral blood or thyroid tissue (not recorded which). The CDR3 loop is CSAEDFGTQYF. The CDR3 DNA follows: TGCAGTGCTGAGGACTTCGGGACCCAGTACTTC.